One sample yielded the 4 T cell receptor beta chains listed below, sequenced in a study of shared clonotypes between healthy human individuals. Libraries were prepared by immunoSEQ multiplex PCR; TCRdb keeps only in-frame clonotypes and omits some of them. Of about half a million clones in the sample, 79% were seen once. Specimen: PBMCs. These receptors all stem from a woman aged 40 to 49 in good health. Some clones in this sample may be carry-over from other donors' samples.

The genes are TRBV27 and TRBJ2-7; D might be TRBD1 (6 bases). Germline V gene data show CDR1 as MNHEY and CDR2 as SMNVEV (reference sequence). Trimming took 4 bases from V and 3 from J, leaving 10 bases between them. The CDR3 extends over 13 amino acids. DNA for the CDR3: TGTGCCAGCAGTTCGGGCAGGGGCTACGAGCAGTACTTC. Translation gives CASSSGRGYEQYF.

The V and J genes are TRBV30 and TRBJ1-2; D is unclear. There are 13 residues in the CDR3. The germline V gene encodes CDR1 GTSNPN and CDR2 SVGIG (reference sequence). Trimming removed 0 bases from V and 8 bases from J, with 13 bases in between. The CDR3 nucleotides are TGTGCCTGGAGTGTAATGGCTGGTGGGGGCTACACCTTC. This gives the protein CAWSVMAGGGYTF.

The J gene is TRBJ2-5, the V gene TRBV6-1; D possibly corresponds to TRBD1 (6 bases). CDR3 length: 14 amino acids. Germline loops: CDR1 MNHNS, CDR2 SASEGT. Deletions cut 3 bases from V and 5 bases from J, with 13 bases between. CDR3 in DNA: TGTGCCAGCAGTGACCGGGACAAAGGGGAGACCCAGTACTTC. Amino acid sequence: CASSDRDKGETQYF.

V gene TRBV5-1 combines with J gene TRBJ2-1; 9 nucleotides agree with TRBD1. The CDR3 sequence is 14 residues long. The V gene end was trimmed by 7 bases and the J gene end by 9 bases; junction bases not matched to a gene: 11. Germline V lookup: CDR1 SGHRS, CDR2 YFSETQ. CDR3 region: CASGQGQGDGEQFF. CDR3 DNA sequence: TGCGCCAGCGGCCAGGGACAGGGTGATGGTGAGCAGTTCTTC.